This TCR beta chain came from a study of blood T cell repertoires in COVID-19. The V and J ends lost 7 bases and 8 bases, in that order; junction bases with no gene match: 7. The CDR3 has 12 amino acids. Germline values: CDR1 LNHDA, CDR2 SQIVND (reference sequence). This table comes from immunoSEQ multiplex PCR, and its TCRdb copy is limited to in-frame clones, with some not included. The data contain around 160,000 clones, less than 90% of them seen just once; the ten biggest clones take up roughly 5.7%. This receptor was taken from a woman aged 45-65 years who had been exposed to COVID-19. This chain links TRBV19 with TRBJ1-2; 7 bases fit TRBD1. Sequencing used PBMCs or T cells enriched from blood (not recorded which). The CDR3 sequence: CASTTTGQGYTF. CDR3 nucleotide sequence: TGTGCCAGTACCACGACAGGGCAAGGCTACACCTTC.